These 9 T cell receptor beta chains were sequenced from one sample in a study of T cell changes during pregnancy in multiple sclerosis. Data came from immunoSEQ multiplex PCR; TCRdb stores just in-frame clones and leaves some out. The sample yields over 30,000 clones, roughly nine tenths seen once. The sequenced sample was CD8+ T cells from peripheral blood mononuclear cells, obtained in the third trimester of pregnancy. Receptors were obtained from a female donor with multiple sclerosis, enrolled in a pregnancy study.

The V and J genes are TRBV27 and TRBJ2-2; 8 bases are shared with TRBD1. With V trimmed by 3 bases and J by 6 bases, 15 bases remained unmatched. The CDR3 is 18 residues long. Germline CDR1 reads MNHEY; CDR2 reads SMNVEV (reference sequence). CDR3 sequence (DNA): TGTGCCAGCAGTTTCCTTCCCTTGGACAGGGTGGGCGCCGGGGAGCTGTTTTTT. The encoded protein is CASSFLPLDRVGAGELFF.

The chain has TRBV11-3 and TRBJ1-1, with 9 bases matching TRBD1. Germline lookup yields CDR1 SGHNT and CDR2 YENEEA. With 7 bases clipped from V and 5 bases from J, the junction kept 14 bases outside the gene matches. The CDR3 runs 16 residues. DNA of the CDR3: TGTGCCAGCACTCCCGGGACAGGGATTATCGGGACTGAAGCTTTCTTT. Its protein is CASTPGTGIIGTEAFF.

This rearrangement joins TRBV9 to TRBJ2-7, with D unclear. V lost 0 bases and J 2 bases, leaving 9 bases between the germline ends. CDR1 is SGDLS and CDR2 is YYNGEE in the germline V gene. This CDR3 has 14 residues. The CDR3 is CASSVDGLAYEQYF. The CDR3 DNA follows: TGTGCCAGCAGCGTAGATGGGCTCGCCTACGAGCAGTACTTC.

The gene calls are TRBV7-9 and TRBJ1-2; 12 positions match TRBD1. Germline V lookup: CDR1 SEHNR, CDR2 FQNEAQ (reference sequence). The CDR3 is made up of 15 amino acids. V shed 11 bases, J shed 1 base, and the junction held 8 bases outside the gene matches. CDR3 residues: CAVVGTGGFNYGYTF. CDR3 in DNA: TGTGCCGTCGTGGGGACAGGGGGCTTTAACTATGGCTACACCTTC.

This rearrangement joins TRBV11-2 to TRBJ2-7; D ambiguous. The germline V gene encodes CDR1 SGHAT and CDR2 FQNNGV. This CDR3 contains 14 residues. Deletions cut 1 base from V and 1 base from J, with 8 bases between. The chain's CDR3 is CASSLGDISYEQYF. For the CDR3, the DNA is TGTGCCAGCAGCTTAGGCGACATTTCCTACGAGCAGTACTTC.

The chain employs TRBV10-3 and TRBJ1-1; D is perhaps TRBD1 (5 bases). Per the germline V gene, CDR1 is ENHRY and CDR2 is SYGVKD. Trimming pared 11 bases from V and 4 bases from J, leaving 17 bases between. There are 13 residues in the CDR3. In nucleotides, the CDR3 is TGTGCCGCCGGCGGGGTGGGGCGCACTGAAGCTTTCTTT. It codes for CAAGGVGRTEAFF.

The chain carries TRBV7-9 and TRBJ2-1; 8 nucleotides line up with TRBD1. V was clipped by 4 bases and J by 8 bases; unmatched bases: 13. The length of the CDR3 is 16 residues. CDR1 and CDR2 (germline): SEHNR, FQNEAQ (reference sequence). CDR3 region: CASSYPDGQGGHEQFF. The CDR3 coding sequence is TGTGCCAGCAGCTACCCGGATGGACAGGGAGGCCATGAGCAGTTCTTC.

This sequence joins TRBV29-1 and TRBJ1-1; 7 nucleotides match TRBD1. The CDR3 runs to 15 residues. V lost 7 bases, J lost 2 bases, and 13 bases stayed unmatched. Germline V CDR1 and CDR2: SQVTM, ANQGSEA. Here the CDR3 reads CSEFETGAYNTEAFF. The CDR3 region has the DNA TGCAGCGAATTCGAAACAGGGGCCTACAACACTGAAGCTTTCTTT.

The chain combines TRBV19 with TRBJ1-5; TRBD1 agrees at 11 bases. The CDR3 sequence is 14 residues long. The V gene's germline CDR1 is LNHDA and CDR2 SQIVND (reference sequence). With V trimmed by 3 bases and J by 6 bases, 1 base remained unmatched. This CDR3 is CASSMGQGGQPQHF. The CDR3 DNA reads TGTGCCAGTAGTATGGGACAGGGGGGTCAGCCCCAGCATTTT.